These 27 T cell receptor beta chains were all obtained from the same sample, sequenced in a study of T-cell memory formation after mild COVID-19. TCRdb re-called the 5' RACE reads through MiXCR, storing one row per CDR3 protein. The profile shows about 420,000 distinct CDR3 sequences, 23% of them singletons. Sequenced input: PBMCs or a T cell subset sorted from them (not recorded which). The source of these receptors is an adult woman who had mild COVID-19 (a few samples of this study predate the infection). Cell type and time point are not known.

The V gene is TRBV30, the J gene TRBJ2-7, with TRBD2 matching 12 bases. V lost 6 bases to trimming and J lost 7 bases; unmatched junction nucleotides: 10. The CDR3 is 14 residues long. The germline CDR1 and CDR2 sequences are GTSNPN and SVGIG (reference sequence). The CDR3 DNA reads as TGTGCCTGCACCCTAGCGGGGGGGCAGGGAGAGCAGTACTTC. This codes for CACTLAGGQGEQYF.

CDR3 region: CAWRLGTAPNQPQHF. In DNA form, the CDR3 reads TGTGCCTGGAGGCTAGGGACAGCGCCGAATCAGCCCCAGCATTTT. The V and J genes are TRBV30 and TRBJ1-5, with 7 bases lining up with TRBD1. The CDR3 runs 15 residues. V was pared by 3 bases and J by 4 bases, with 9 bases of the junction left unmatched. Germline CDR1 reads GTSNPN; CDR2 reads SVGIG (reference sequence).

The chain links TRBV7-9 to TRBJ2-5, with no clear D. The CDR3 totals 16 residues. Trimming left V 0 bases short and J 4 bases short, with 15 bases between. Per germline, CDR1 SEHNR and CDR2 FQNEAQ (reference sequence). The CDR3 loop is CASSLALVQPGETQYF. The CDR3, as DNA: TGTGCCAGCAGCTTAGCGCTGGTTCAGCCTGGAGAGACCCAGTACTTC.

This clonotype appeared a few times. The chain recombines TRBV5-1 with TRBJ2-4; TRBD1 matches 9 bases. This CDR3 is built from 15 residues. Per the germline V gene, CDR1 is SGHRS and CDR2 is YFSETQ. J gave up 8 bases and V 0 bases, and 6 bases lay outside the gene matches. The CDR3 is CASSLVGQGTDIQYF. CDR3 nucleotide sequence: TGCGCCAGCAGCTTGGTGGGACAGGGTACCGACATTCAGTACTTC.

A few counts support this clonotype. The chain links TRBV4-3 to TRBJ1-2; 9 nucleotides agree with TRBD1. Germline CDR1 LGHNA, CDR2 YSLEER. This CDR3 comprises 16 residues. The ends lost 2 bases at V and 2 bases at J; junction bases unmatched: 6. CDR3: CASSQLLGQGNYGYTF. CDR3 in DNA: TGCGCCAGCAGCCAACTATTGGGACAGGGAAACTATGGCTACACCTTC.

The V gene is TRBV24-1, the J gene TRBJ2-5; 9 bases align to TRBD1. The CDR3 extends over 16 amino acids. In germline, CDR1 is KGHDR, CDR2 SFDVKD. V was clipped by 1 base and J by 6 bases; unmatched bases: 8. In DNA, the CDR3 is TGTGCCACCAGTGATTTTAAGGGACAGGGTTGGAAGACCCAGTACTTC. Its translation is CATSDFKGQGWKTQYF.

The rearrangement uses TRBV20-1 and TRBJ2-3; TRBD2 matches 15 bases. Germline V gene lookup returns CDR1 DFQATT and CDR2 SNEGSKA (reference sequence). Germline trimming cut 2 bases from V and 2 bases from J; bases unmatched to any gene: 8. The CDR3 covers 18 residues. Here the CDR3 DNA reads TGCAGTGCTAGAAGCTCCGGGACTAGCGGGGGGAACACAGATACGCAGTATTTT. It translates to CSARSSGTSGGNTDTQYF.

The rearrangement links TRBV6-2 or TRBV6-3 to TRBJ2-2, with 7 positions matching TRBD1. This CDR3 region has 16 residues. V dropped 7 bases and J dropped 5; count of bases not matched to a gene: 13. CDR1 is MNHEY and CDR2 is SVGEGT in the germline V gene. As DNA, the CDR3 is TGTGCCAGCACCGATCCGGTGACAGGGAGAACCGGGGAGCTGTTTTTT. Residues: CASTDPVTGRTGELFF.

In this sample, this clonotype turned up a few times. The chain is built from TRBV4-3 and TRBJ1-1; tentatively, D is TRBD1 (5 bases). The V and J ends lost 1 base and 4 bases respectively, with 16 bases between them. The germline CDR1 and CDR2 sequences are LGHNA and YSLEER. The CDR3 has 16 amino acids. CDR3 amino acids: CASSQGTNKLGTEAFF. Written as DNA, the CDR3 is TGCGCCAGCAGCCAAGGGACAAATAAGCTAGGCACTGAAGCTTTCTTT.

This rearrangement joins TRBV7-9 to TRBJ1-1; maybe TRBD1 (5 bases). Per the germline V gene, CDR1 is SEHNR and CDR2 is FQNEAQ (reference sequence). The CDR3 sequence is 16 residues long. Trimming stripped 5 bases from V and 1 base from J, with 17 bases between. CDR3 bases: TGTGCCAGCAGCCGATCAACAGGATCGGGGAACACTGAAGCTTTCTTT. This encodes CASSRSTGSGNTEAFF. Drawing the rest from reference TRBV7-9 and TRBJ1-1, the complete variable domain is DTGVSQNPRHKITKRGQNVTFRCDPISEHNRLYWYRQTLGQGPEFLTYFQNEAQLEKSRLLSDRFSAERPKGSFSTLEIQRTEQGDSAMYLCASSRSTGSGNTEAFFGQGTRLTVV.

V usage is TRBV24-1 and J usage is TRBJ2-1, with a tentative D call TRBD2 (5 bases). Trimming removed 7 bases at V and 5 bases at J, with 11 bases between. Germline V CDR1 and CDR2: KGHDR, SFDVKD. There are 13 residues in the CDR3. The CDR3: CATRTSWDNEQFF. The CDR3 coding sequence is TGTGCCACCAGAACTAGTTGGGACAATGAGCAGTTCTTC.

V gene TRBV7-2 combines with J gene TRBJ2-7, with D possibly being TRBD2 (6 bases). The V end was cut by 2 bases, the J end by 5 bases, with 10 bases between. The CDR3 consists of 13 residues. Germline CDR1 is SGHTA and CDR2 is FQGNSA. The CDR3 spells CASSLLATHEQYF. CDR3 bases: TGTGCCAGCAGCTTACTAGCGACCCACGAGCAGTACTTC. Together with reference TRBV7-2 and TRBJ2-7, the CDR3 gives the full variable domain: GAGVSQSPSNKVTEKGKDVELRCDPISGHTALYWYRQSLGQGLEFLIYFQGNSAPDKSGLPSDRFSAERTGGSVSTLTIQRTQQEDSAVYLCASSLLATHEQYFGPGTRLTVT.

The CDR3, as DNA: TGTGCCAGCAGCCACAGGGAACATGCCAATGAGCAGTTCTTC. Its translation: CASSHREHANEQFF. The chain links TRBV5-5 to TRBJ2-1, with D perhaps TRBD1 (6 bases). The CDR3 loop spans 14 amino acids. Germline loops: CDR1 SGHKS, CDR2 YYEKEE (reference sequence). V lost 4 bases to trimming and J lost 6 bases, with 14 bases between them.

The table lists this clonotype with a few counts. This rearrangement joins TRBV7-9 to TRBJ2-5, with D uncertain. The CDR3 sequence is 15 residues long. CDR1 is SEHNR and CDR2 is FQNEAQ in the germline V gene (reference sequence). Trimming pared 2 bases from V and 5 bases from J, leaving 15 bases between. CDR3 in amino acids: CASSLFSPPGETQYF. CDR3 nucleotides: TGTGCCAGCAGCTTATTCTCCCCACCTGGGGAGACCCAGTACTTC. Complete variable domain (other parts from reference TRBV7-9 and TRBJ2-5): DTGVSQNPRHKITKRGQNVTFRCDPISEHNRLYWYRQTLGQGPEFLTYFQNEAQLEKSRLLSDRFSAERPKGSFSTLEIQRTEQGDSAMYLCASSLFSPPGETQYFGPGTRLLVL.

V gene TRBV12-3 or TRBV12-4 combines with J gene TRBJ1-1; tentative D call: TRBD1 (6 bases). The CDR3 has 11 residues. Deletions cut 4 bases from V and 10 bases from J, with 10 bases between. Written as DNA, the CDR3 is TGTGCCAGCAGTTCGACAGGCCCAGCTTTCTTT. It is translated as CASSSTGPAFF.

Only a few counts were recorded for this clonotype. This chain uses TRBV7-6 with TRBJ2-7, with a tentative D call TRBD1 (6 bases). Trimming took 6 bases from V and 3 from J, leaving 12 bases between them. Germline loops: CDR1 SGHVS, CDR2 FNYEAQ. The CDR3 loop spans 13 amino acids. The CDR3 protein is CASRGAEGYEQYF. Here the CDR3 DNA reads TGTGCCAGCAGGGGGGCAGAAGGCTACGAGCAGTACTTC.

This clonotype has a handful of counts. The DNA of the CDR3 is TGTGCCAGCAGTGAAGACAGCCGTAAGGAATCACCCCTCCACTTT. Residues: CASSEDSRKESPLHF. The rearrangement joins TRBV6-1 to TRBJ1-6; D is unresolved. The CDR3 contains 15 residues. The V and J ends lost 1 base and 10 bases respectively, with 14 bases between them. Germline V gene sequence: CDR1 MNHNS, CDR2 SASEGT.

The rearrangement links TRBV6-6 to TRBJ2-3; possibly TRBD2 for D (5 bases). This CDR3 has 15 residues. CDR1 and CDR2 from the germline V gene are MNHNY and SVGAGI (reference sequence). The ends were cut back, 6 bases at V and 2 bases at J, with 15 bases in the middle. The CDR3 sequence is CASSPRLGNTDTQYF. DNA of the CDR3: TGTGCCAGCAGCCCCAGGCTCGGGAACACAGATACGCAGTATTTT.

The CDR3 DNA follows: TGTGCCAGCAGCTTAGCGCTCACCAGGGGGCGGGCTGAAGCTTTCTTT. It encodes CASSLALTRGRAEAFF. The rearrangement uses TRBV7-2 and TRBJ1-1; 8 bases line up with TRBD1. The ends lost 0 bases at V and 6 bases at J; junction bases unmatched: 9. The CDR3 length is 16 residues. Germline CDR1 and CDR2: SGHTA and FQGNSA. Full variable domain (rest looked up from reference TRBV7-2 and TRBJ1-1): GAGVSQSPSNKVTEKGKDVELRCDPISGHTALYWYRQSLGQGLEFLIYFQGNSAPDKSGLPSDRFSAERTGGSVSTLTIQRTQQEDSAVYLCASSLALTRGRAEAFFGQGTRLTVV.

The CDR3 spells CATSGSGTGSYNEQFF. Written as DNA, the CDR3 is TGTGCCACCAGTGGCTCAGGGACAGGGTCGTACAATGAGCAGTTCTTC. The chain links TRBV24-1 to TRBJ2-1, with 9 bases fitting TRBD1. V dropped 5 bases and J dropped 4; count of bases not matched to a gene: 8. The CDR3 spans 16 residues. Germline V lookup: CDR1 KGHDR, CDR2 SFDVKD.

The chain combines TRBV11-2 with TRBJ1-5; TRBD1 agrees at 8 bases. In germline, CDR1 is SGHAT, CDR2 FQNNGV. This CDR3 comprises 13 residues. V shed 6 bases and J 4 bases; nucleotides not matched to a gene: 2. This CDR3 is CASSRDRNQPQHF. CDR3 in DNA: TGTGCCAGCAGTCGGGACAGGAATCAGCCCCAGCATTTT.

The gene calls are TRBV20-1 and TRBJ2-2; no reliable D call. CDR1 DFQATT and CDR2 SNEGSKA come from the germline V gene (reference sequence). The CDR3 spans 14 residues. V lost 3 bases, J lost 1 base, and 9 bases lay in between. The CDR3 loop is CSASWSLNTGELFF. The CDR3 DNA follows: TGCAGTGCTAGTTGGAGCTTGAACACCGGGGAGCTGTTTTTT.

This clonotype was observed at least ten times. V gene TRBV29-1 combines with J gene TRBJ2-2; 10 bases fit TRBD2. Trimming took 4 bases from V and 7 from J; bases not matched to a gene: 6. CDR1 is SQVTM, CDR2 ANQGSEA, per germline. CDR3 size: 14 residues. The CDR3: CSVGLAGEVGELFF. The CDR3 bases are TGCAGCGTTGGCCTAGCGGGAGAGGTCGGGGAGCTGTTTTTT.

The J gene is TRBJ2-5, the V gene TRBV20-1; 8 nucleotides align to TRBD2. CDR1 and CDR2 from the germline V gene are DFQATT and SNEGSKA (reference sequence). Trimming at V came to 6 bases and at J to 5 bases, leaving 14 bases not matched to a gene. This CDR3 has 15 residues. Here the CDR3 reads CSARLGGGPGETQYF. The DNA for the CDR3 is TGCAGTGCACGGCTTGGCGGGGGGCCGGGGGAGACCCAGTACTTC.

This clonotype came up a few times. The chain combines TRBV20-1 with TRBJ2-1; TRBD1 agrees at 10 bases. The V segment lost 5 bases and the J segment 8 bases; nucleotides outside the gene matches: 9. The CDR3 has 14 residues. CDR1 and CDR2 (germline): DFQATT, SNEGSKA (reference sequence). Here the CDR3 DNA reads TGCAGTGCTCAAATCGGGACAGGGGCATATGAGCAGTTCTTC. This encodes CSAQIGTGAYEQFF.

This sequence joins TRBV7-9 and TRBJ2-7; D is ambiguous. The CDR3 spans 13 residues. The V and J ends lost 5 bases and 3 bases respectively, with 11 bases between them. Germline CDR1 reads SEHNR; CDR2 reads FQNEAQ (reference sequence). The CDR3 reads CASSPPAYYEQYF. Written as DNA, the CDR3 is TGTGCCAGCAGCCCACCGGCCTACTACGAGCAGTACTTC.

The V and J genes are TRBV15 and TRBJ1-2; 8 bases are shared with TRBD1. There are 15 residues in the CDR3. V gave up 5 bases and J gave up 4 bases; unmatched junction bases: 9. The germline V gene has CDR1 LNHNV and CDR2 YYDKDF (reference sequence). For the CDR3, the DNA is TGTGCCACCAGCCTTGGGACAGGCGAACTCTATGGCTACACCTTC. It translates to CATSLGTGELYGYTF.